The 21 T cell receptor beta chains listed next were all sequenced from one sample in a study of tumor and adjacent non-tumor tissue in lung cancer. RNA was extracted from bulk tissue without any cell sorting. A modified ARM-PCR protocol with three rounds of nested PCR amplified TCRbeta. TCRdb passed the multiplex PCR reads through MiXCR, listing each CDR3 protein once. The sample consists of approximately 120,000 distinct CDR3 sequences, more than 70% of them appearing once. Sequenced input: lung tumor tissue. All receptors derive from a woman aged 60-75 years with non-small cell lung cancer.

As concerns this clonotype: An end of the junction does not agree with germline; a read error may underlie this. This chain connects TRBV4-1 to TRBJ1-1, with a weak D call TRBD1 (5 bases). The CDR3 totals 20 residues. CDR1 and CDR2 from the germline V gene are MGHRA and YSYEKL. The CDR3 loop is CTSSQDSGDPRSRWGTEAFF. The CDR3 DNA sequence: TGCACCAGCAGCCAAGATAGTGGCGATCCCAGGAGCCGGTGGGGCACTGAAGCTTTTTTT.

Details on this clonotype: Just one base apart from a much larger clone, this may be a read error. The chain couples TRBV5-6 to TRBJ2-7, with D possibly TRBD2 on 7 matching bases. This CDR3 is built from 14 residues. Trimming removed 6 bases from V and 3 bases from J, with 16 bases in between. The V gene's germline CDR1 is SGHDT and CDR2 YYEEEE. CDR3 region: CASNFLGGHYEQYF. In nucleotides, the CDR3 is TGTGCCAGCAACTTCCTCGGGGGGCACTACGAGCAGTACTTC.

On this clonotype itself: The junction and the germline gene differ at one end; a read error may be behind it. The CDR3 DNA reads TGCGCCAGCGGCCAAGAAGTTGCTGGGAGGGCCCCCATCGGGGAGCTGTTTTTT. This codes for CASGQEVAGRAPIGELFF. The V gene is TRBV4-3, the J gene TRBJ2-2; 7 bases match TRBD2. CDR1 and CDR2 from the germline V gene are LGHNA and YSLEER. The CDR3 has 18 residues.

With regard to this clonotype: A read error may produce the germline difference seen at one junction end. The chain employs TRBV29-1 and TRBJ2-1, with D uncertain. Per the germline V gene, CDR1 is SQVTM and CDR2 is ANQGSEA. The CDR3 runs 14 residues. This chain's CDR3 is CSLESPRTSNEQFF. Written as DNA, the CDR3 is TGCAGCCTTGAATCCCCGAGGACCAGCAATGAACAGTTCTTC.

For this clonotype: The junction shows a germline mismatch at one end, possibly a read error. The rearrangement links TRBV11-3 to TRBJ2-1, with D perhaps TRBD2 (5 bases). The CDR3 has 17 amino acids. Germline CDR1 SGHNT, CDR2 YENEEA. The CDR3 is CVSNLGPLVLSYNEQFF. For the CDR3, the DNA is TGTGTCAGCAACTTAGGCCCACTAGTACTATCCTACAATGAGCAGTTCTTC.

The CDR3 spells CASRHDFHSQGVPDTQYF. In DNA, the CDR3 is TGCGCCAGCAGACATGATTTCCATTCACAGGGGGTTCCAGATACGCAGTATTTT. The rearrangement links TRBV4-3 to TRBJ2-3; 8 nucleotides align to TRBD1. This CDR3 has 18 amino acids. The germline gives CDR1 LGHNA, CDR2 YSLEER. V lost 6 bases, J lost 4 bases, and 18 bases stayed unmatched.

Worth noting for this clonotype: A read error may be the cause here, since a much bigger clone is one base away. The genes are TRBV20-1 and TRBJ2-1; maybe TRBD2 (5 bases). CDR1 DFQATT and CDR2 SNEGSKA come from the germline V gene (reference sequence). The CDR3 sequence is 15 residues long. The CDR3: CNARSVERSYNEQFF. CDR3 sequence (DNA): TGCAATGCTAGAAGCGTAGAGCGGTCCTACAATGAGCAGTTCTTC.

The chain is built from TRBV4-3 and TRBJ2-7, with unresolved D. The CDR3 has 13 amino acids. Germline V gene data show CDR1 as LGHNA and CDR2 as YSLEER. V was clipped by 3 bases and J by 4 bases, with 10 bases between them. CDR3 sequence (DNA): TGCGCCAGCAGCCATAGGGCGAGGTACGAGCAGTACTTC. It specifies CASSHRARYEQYF.

Remarks on this clonotype: The conserved phenylalanine or tryptophan is not found at the CDR3 terminus, so this likely reflects a read error. The gene calls are TRBV5-4 and TRBJ2-1; D is tentatively TRBD1 or TRBD2 (6 bases each). This CDR3 is built from 16 residues. With 4 bases removed from V and 5 bases from J, the gap between germline ends came to 19 bases. The germline CDR1 and CDR2 sequences are SGHNT and YYREEE (reference sequence). The CDR3 reads CASSHGGRGSNNEQFS. For the CDR3, the DNA is TGTGCCAGCAGCCATGGGGGGCGGGGTTCGAACAATGAGCAGTTCTCC.

This chain uses TRBV11-2 with TRBJ2-7; the D gene is possibly TRBD2 (6 bases). The CDR3 sequence is 13 residues long. The ends were cut back, 5 bases at V and 11 bases at J, with 19 bases in the middle. Germline loops: CDR1 SGHAT, CDR2 FQNNGV. CDR3 amino acids: CASSHEPPGEKYF. The CDR3 DNA reads as TGTGCCAGCAGCCACGAACCTCCGGGAGAGAAGTACTTC.

With respect to this clonotype: One end of the junction fails to match germline, which may point to a read error. V usage is TRBV11-3 and J usage is TRBJ1-1, with D possibly TRBD1 on 5 matching bases. This CDR3 spans 15 amino acids. Germline CDR1 is SGHNT and CDR2 is YENEEA. CDR3 in amino acids: CASSLIGAMNTEGFF. CDR3 DNA sequence: TGTGCCAGCAGCTTAATAGGGGCCATGAACACTGAAGGTTTCTTT.

This chain connects TRBV11-2 to TRBJ2-6, with D perhaps matching TRBD1 (6 bases). The CDR3 is 19 amino acids. Germline assignment: CDR1 SGHAT and CDR2 FQNNGV. The V end lost 5 bases, the J end lost 0 bases, and 20 bases lay between the germline ends. The CDR3 DNA is TGTGCCAGCAGCGTCCGGAGACAGGCGGTAAACTCTGGGGCCAACGTCCTGACTTTC. It specifies CASSVRRQAVNSGANVLTF.

As concerns this clonotype: Given the absence of the conserved phenylalanine or tryptophan at the CDR3 end, a read error is likely. The DNA is left out, because the CDR3 cannot be placed on it with certainty; the CDR3 is given as TCRdb lists it. The V and J genes are TRBV6-5 and TRBJ2-1; the DNA was not used to check the table's D call, TRBD1. With termini counted, the CDR3 has 16 amino acids. The V gene's germline CDR1 is MNHEY and CDR2 SVGAGI. CDR3 residues: CASSYSEDRAYNELFL.

Comments on this clonotype: The junction does not match germline at one end; this may be a read error. This chain links TRBV20-1 with TRBJ1-4; weak D call: TRBD1 (6 bases). CDR3 size: 19 residues. CDR1 DFQATT and CDR2 SNEGSKA come from the germline V gene (reference sequence). The CDR3 DNA reads as TGCAGTACTAGATTCGGGGAGCCCGGGGGGGGCGCAACCAATGAAAAACTGTTTTTT. It translates to CSTRFGEPGGGATNEKLFF.

Notes on this clonotype: A much larger clone lies one base from this, so it may be a read error. The chain is built from TRBV28 and TRBJ2-3; TRBD2 is a possible D gene (6 bases). CDR3 length: 15 amino acids. V gave up 5 bases and J gave up 5 bases, with 17 bases separating them. Germline-derived CDR1 and CDR2 are MDHEN and SYDVKM. The CDR3 loop is CASSPMTGAEDTQYF. The CDR3 DNA reads as TGTGCCAGCAGTCCCATGACGGGAGCGGAAGATACGCAGTATTTT.

To note about this clonotype: A read error may account for a junction end that differs from germline. The rearrangement links TRBV6-6 to TRBJ1-3; D remains ambiguous. From germline, CDR1 is MNHNY and CDR2 SVGAGI (reference sequence). CDR3 length: 16 amino acids. CDR3 loop: CASSYMGASSGSTIYF. Written as DNA, the CDR3 is TGTGCCAGCAGTTACATGGGTGCGAGCTCTGGAAGCACCATATATTTT.

With regard to this clonotype: Because the CDR3 is missing its conserved closing phenylalanine or tryptophan, this is likely a read error. The chain employs TRBV4-3 and TRBJ2-1; 15 bases are shared with TRBD2. This CDR3 has 16 amino acids. Germline CDR1 is LGHNA and CDR2 is YSLEER. The CDR3 protein is CASSQGTSGRFNEQFS. In nucleotides, the CDR3 is TGCGCCAGTAGCCAAGGGACTAGCGGGAGGTTTAATGAGCAGTTCTCC.

Points on this clonotype: Mismatch with germline at one junction end may stem from a read error. The rearrangement links TRBV11-2 to TRBJ2-3, with D possibly being TRBD1 or TRBD2 (5 bases each). The CDR3 is 15 residues long. The germline gives CDR1 SGHAT, CDR2 FQNNGV. This CDR3 reads CASSPTGTATGTLYF. The CDR3 DNA reads as TGTGCCAGCAGCCCCACCGGGACGGCCACAGGTACGCTGTATTTT. Looking up the rest from reference TRBV11-2 and TRBJ2-3 gives the full variable domain: EAGVAQSPRYKIIEKRQSVAFWCNPISGHATLYWYQQILGQGPKLLIQFQNNGVVDDSQLPKDRFSAERLKGVDSTLKIQPAKLEDSAVYLCASSPTGTATGTLYFGPGTRLTVL.

The count of this clonotype is one. A junction boundary mismatches the germline segment, possibly from a read error. The genes are TRBV5-1 and TRBJ1-6; no clear D. CDR1 and CDR2 (germline): SGHRS, YFSETQ. This CDR3 spans 16 amino acids. Here the CDR3 reads CASSLELGIGNSSLHF. The CDR3 DNA reads TGCGCCAGCAGCTTGGAACTAGGGATAGGGAATTCATCCCTCCACTTT.

In regard to this clonotype: This may stem from a read error, because a much larger clone lies one nucleotide away. The rearrangement links TRBV11-2 to TRBJ2-1; a possible D gene is TRBD2 (5 bases). CDR3 size: 13 residues. Germline values: CDR1 SGHAT, CDR2 FQNNGV. V lost 5 bases and J 9 bases, leaving 14 bases between the germline ends. The CDR3 protein is CASSPVMGVEQFF. The DNA of the CDR3 is TGTGCCAGCAGCCCAGTTATGGGAGTTGAGCAGTTCTTC.

As to this clonotype: This may be a read error: a much more frequent sequence differs by one nucleotide. The chain recombines TRBV20-1 with TRBJ1-1, with a weak D call TRBD1 (6 bases). This CDR3 comprises 16 residues. The germline gives CDR1 DFQATT, CDR2 SNEGSKA (reference sequence). DNA for the CDR3: TGCAGTGCTAGAGAGGGGGGCAAACCCCAGAACACTGAAGTTTTCTTT. Amino acids: CSAREGGKPQNTEVFF.